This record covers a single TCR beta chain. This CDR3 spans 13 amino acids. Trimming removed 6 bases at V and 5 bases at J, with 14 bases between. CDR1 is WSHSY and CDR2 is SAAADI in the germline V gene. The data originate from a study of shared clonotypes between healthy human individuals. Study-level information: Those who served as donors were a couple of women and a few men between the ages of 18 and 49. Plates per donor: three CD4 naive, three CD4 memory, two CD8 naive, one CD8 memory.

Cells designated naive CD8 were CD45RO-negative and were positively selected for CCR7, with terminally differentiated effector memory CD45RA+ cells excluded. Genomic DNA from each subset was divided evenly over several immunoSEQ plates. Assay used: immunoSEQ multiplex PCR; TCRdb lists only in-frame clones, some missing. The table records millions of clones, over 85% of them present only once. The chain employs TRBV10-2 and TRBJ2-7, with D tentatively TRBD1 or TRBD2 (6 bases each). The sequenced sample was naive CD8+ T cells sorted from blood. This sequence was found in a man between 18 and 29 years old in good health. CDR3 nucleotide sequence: TGCGCCAGCAGCCATCAGGGGACTCACGAGCAGTACTTC. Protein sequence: CASSHQGTHEQYF.